The clone carrying this T cell receptor beta chain was observed at least ten times. The target antigen is unknown. Amplification yielded TCR beta CDR3 regions, with RNA transcripts as the source. Carried out on the TCR CDR3, a first-round RT-PCR used the HTBI primer set. Each CDR3 protein gets one entry after TCRdb re-called the multiplex PCR reads with MiXCR. The sample holds some 690,000 distinct CDR3 sequences, roughly 17% seen once. The hyperthyroidism was newly diagnosed and had lasted under 2 months; the patients were aged 18 to 65. The data belong to a study of T cells in Graves' hyperthyroidism and ophthalmopathy. In the study overall: It was at initial diagnosis, before any treatment, that peripheral blood was collected.

Study results and caveats: Through a model of 13 V-J features, ophthalmopathy was separated from stable hyperthyroidism. Most expanded thyroid clonotypes above 0.001 recurred in blood.

The specimen was blood. The clonotype comes from a man aged 45 to 65 with Graves' hyperthyroidism.

The CDR3 bases are TGTGCCAGCAGTCCACTAAGGGGAGCTAATGAAAAACTGTTTTTT. Translating gives CASSPLRGANEKLFF. The gene calls are TRBV2 and TRBJ1-4, with D possibly being TRBD1 (5 bases). With 5 bases removed from V and 3 bases from J, the gap between germline ends came to 13 bases. This CDR3 has 15 amino acids. Germline assignment: CDR1 SNHLY and CDR2 FYNNEI.